Below, 8 T cell receptor beta chains from the same sample are listed, as sequenced in a study of vaccination effects on CD4 cells after COVID-19. No antigen has been identified for these receptors. Sequencing followed a ViraFEST assay step that expanded antigen-specific CD4+ T cells with viral peptide pools. The culture ran for 10 to 11 days, and then CD4+ T cells were isolated. All vaccine recipients tested negative for nucleocapsid antibodies and had never contracted SARS-CoV-2 infection. Repertoires were generated with immunoSEQ multiplex PCR, while TCRdb's copy carries only in-frame clones and drops some. The profile shows approximately 28,000 clones, roughly 73% of them singletons. The sample consisted of CD4+ T cells from PBMCs cultured with HCoV-NL63 spike peptides, taken before COVID-19 vaccination. Receptors were obtained from a human donor who received a COVID-19 vaccine.

V is TRBV5-5 and J is TRBJ1-4, with D possibly TRBD1 on 5 matching bases. The germline gives CDR1 SGHKS, CDR2 YYEKEE (reference sequence). The CDR3 loop spans 16 amino acids. The germline V and J ends were trimmed by 1 base and 8 bases, with 18 bases remaining between them. The CDR3 DNA is TGTGCCAGCAGCTTGAAGGGGAGGGACTCATGGGAAAAACTGTTTTTT. It is translated as CASSLKGRDSWEKLFF. The entire variable domain, with the rest obtained from reference TRBV5-5 and TRBJ1-4, is as follows: DAGVTQSPTHLIKTRGQQVTLRCSPISGHKSVSWYQQVLGQGPQFIFQYYEKEERGRGNFPDRFSARQFPNYSSELNVNALLLGDSALYLCASSLKGRDSWEKLFFGSGTQLSVL.

The rearrangement joins TRBV10-3 to TRBJ2-5, with D possibly matching TRBD2 (5 bases). Germline lookup yields CDR1 ENHRY and CDR2 SYGVKD. Trimming removed 8 bases at V and 4 bases at J, with 14 bases between. The CDR3 contains 13 residues. CDR3 loop: CAIQSSPPETQYF. DNA of the CDR3: TGTGCCATCCAGTCTAGCCCCCCAGAGACCCAGTACTTC.

V is TRBV6-5 and J is TRBJ2-5; 7 nucleotides line up with TRBD1. The ends lost 7 bases at V and 7 bases at J; junction bases unmatched: 12. This CDR3 comprises 14 residues. The germline V gene encodes CDR1 MNHEY and CDR2 SVGAGI. The CDR3 DNA reads as TGTGCCAGCAAGAACACAGGGGAAGGGGTGACCCAGTACTTC. Protein sequence: CASKNTGEGVTQYF.

The chain employs TRBV9 and TRBJ2-2; 13 nucleotides agree with TRBD2. V gave up 3 bases and J gave up 6 bases; unmatched junction bases: 2. CDR1 is SGDLS, CDR2 YYNGEE, per germline. The length of the CDR3 is 15 residues. The CDR3 nucleotides are TGTGCCAGCAGCGAGGGACTAGCGGGACCCGGGGAGCTGTTTTTT. Protein sequence: CASSEGLAGPGELFF.

The chain joins TRBV12-5 to TRBJ2-1; 11 bases align to TRBD2. This CDR3 spans 16 amino acids. Germline lookup yields CDR1 LGHNT and CDR2 FRNRAP. V dropped 1 base and J dropped 7; count of bases not matched to a gene: 6. In DNA, the CDR3 is TGTGCTAGTGGTTTGGCAACCGGGACTAGCGGAAATGAGCAGTTCTTC. It codes for CASGLATGTSGNEQFF.

The DNA for the CDR3 is TGTGCCAGCAGCCTAGTAGCGGGGCACTACGAGCAGTACTTC. Amino acid sequence: CASSLVAGHYEQYF. J is TRBJ2-7 and V is TRBV28; 8 positions agree with TRBD2. This CDR3 is built from 14 residues. Trimming at V came to 6 bases and at J to 3 bases, leaving 7 bases not matched to a gene. Germline V gene data show CDR1 as MDHEN and CDR2 as SYDVKM. The full variable domain, rest sourced from reference TRBV28 and TRBJ2-7, is DVKVTQSSRYLVKRTGEKVFLECVQDMDHENMFWYRQDPGLGLRLIYFSYDVKMKEKGDIPEGYSVSREKKERFSLILESASTNQTSMYLCASSLVAGHYEQYFGPGTRLTVT.

This sequence joins TRBV19 and TRBJ1-2, with D perhaps matching TRBD1 (5 bases). The CDR3 length is 16 residues. V dropped 7 bases and J dropped 0 bases, with 18 bases sitting between them. Germline assignment: CDR1 LNHDA and CDR2 SQIVND (reference sequence). CDR3 bases: TGTGCCAGTAAGGAGGGACTGCCACCTTCTAACTATGGCTACACCTTC. It is translated as CASKEGLPPSNYGYTF.

This clone was counted only a few times. The chain employs TRBV28 and TRBJ1-2; possible D gene TRBD1, 5 bases. Trimming shortened V by 7 bases and J by 4 bases, and 16 bases separated the two germline ends. There are 14 residues in the CDR3. The germline CDR1 and CDR2 sequences are MDHEN and SYDVKM. The CDR3 spells CASNTLGRIYGYTF. DNA of the CDR3: TGTGCCAGCAATACCCTGGGACGGATCTATGGCTACACCTTC.